This paragraph covers one T cell receptor beta chain sequence. The antigen is not known. The data derive from a study of CXCR3-negative and CXCR3-positive naive CD8 T cells. Overall study results and limits: Both naive subsets, CXCR3-negative and CXCR3-positive, displayed similar TRBV-TRBJ usage, unlike memory cells. Hydrophobicity of TRB CDR3s was greater in CXCR3-positive naive cells than in CXCR3-negative naive cells.

cDNA libraries for TRB were generated by 5' RACE incorporating UMI labels. After re-calling the 5' RACE reads, TCRdb lists one entry per CDR3 protein, DNA absent. The sample's table shows approximately 90,000 distinct CDR3 sequences. The germline gives CDR1 MNHNS, CDR2 SASEGT. The CDR3 sequence is 16 residues long. The sequence derives from a human donor in good health. Some clones in this sample may be carry-over from other donors' samples. The gene calls are TRBV6-1 and TRBJ1-5; the TCRdb call, TRBD1, lacks DNA for checking. Sequencing used naive CXCR3+ CD8+ T cells from blood. Subset defined: CD45RO-CCR7+CD27+CD95- naive CD8+ T cells expressing CXCR3 (TNR3+). The chain's CDR3 is CASSERKQGSNQPQHF.